Below, 20 T cell receptor beta chains from the same sample are listed, as sequenced in a study of blood T cell repertoires in COVID-19. Only in-frame clones appear in the TCRdb table, and some are missing; sequencing was by immunoSEQ multiplex PCR. The table includes about 460,000 clones, 80% to 90% detected once. What was sequenced was PBMCs or T cells enriched from blood (not recorded which). These receptors all come from an older woman who had recovered from COVID-19.

The chain joins TRBV14 to TRBJ1-1, with 11 bases that match TRBD1. Germline V gene lookup returns CDR1 SGHDN and CDR2 FVKESK. The length of the CDR3 is 15 residues. V was pared by 2 bases and J by 4 bases, with 3 bases of the junction left unmatched. CDR3 sequence (DNA): TGTGCCAGCAGCCAATGGGGGACAGGGGGCACTGAAGCTTTCTTT. Translating gives CASSQWGTGGTEAFF.

The gene calls are TRBV6-5 and TRBJ2-2, with 9 bases that match TRBD1. The CDR3 has 14 amino acids. Per the germline V gene, CDR1 is MNHEY and CDR2 is SVGAGI. After removal of 6 bases from V and 6 bases from J, the junction contained 5 bases not matched to a gene. The CDR3 protein is CASRLTGGPGELFF. As DNA, the CDR3 is TGTGCCAGCAGACTTACAGGGGGCCCCGGGGAGCTGTTTTTT.

The chain has TRBV10-3 and TRBJ1-3; 7 nucleotides match TRBD1. This CDR3 has 15 amino acids. Germline assignment: CDR1 ENHRY and CDR2 SYGVKD. V lost 6 bases to trimming and J lost 0 bases; unmatched junction nucleotides: 5. The DNA of the CDR3 is TGTGCCATCAGGGAGGACAGGTCCTCTGGAAACACCATATATTTT. Protein product: CAIREDRSSGNTIYF.

J is TRBJ1-4 and V is TRBV2; D unclear. Trimming left V 5 bases short and J 8 bases short, with 9 bases between. The germline V gene encodes CDR1 SNHLY and CDR2 FYNNEI. This CDR3 comprises 12 residues. The CDR3 protein is CASSYSGEKLFF. The CDR3 coding sequence is TGTGCCAGCAGTTATTCGGGGGAAAAACTGTTTTTT.

This clone appeared a single time. As DNA, the CDR3 is TGTGCCAGCAGCCAAGTGGACAGGTCGGTCTATGGCTACACCTTC. Its protein product is CASSQVDRSVYGYTF. The chain combines TRBV14 with TRBJ1-2; 7 positions match TRBD1. CDR1 is SGHDN, CDR2 FVKESK, per germline. The CDR3 consists of 15 residues. V shed 1 base and J 4 bases; nucleotides not matched to a gene: 6.

The CDR3 region is CASSGGTETGYTF. The CDR3 DNA reads as TGCGCCAGCAGCGGGGGGACGGAGACGGGCTACACCTTC. The gene calls are TRBV5-1 and TRBJ1-2, with D tentatively TRBD1 (5 bases). V was pared by 4 bases and J by 8 bases, with 15 bases between. The germline V gene encodes CDR1 SGHRS and CDR2 YFSETQ. The CDR3 spans 13 residues.

This chain uses TRBV14 with TRBJ2-2; D not certain. The CDR3 is 15 amino acids. Germline V gene lookup returns CDR1 SGHDN and CDR2 FVKESK. V was trimmed by 0 bases and J by 7 bases, leaving 12 bases between them. In nucleotides, the CDR3 is TGTGCCAGCAGCCAAGAAGCCCTACGTGTCGGGGAGCTGTTTTTT. It is translated as CASSQEALRVGELFF.

Comment on this clone: At one end the junction does not follow the germline gene, possibly because of a read error. The rearrangement uses TRBV5-1 and TRBJ2-3; TRBD2 aligns across 7 bases. The CDR3 has 13 amino acids. Germline V gene sequence: CDR1 SGHRS, CDR2 YFSETQ. DNA for the CDR3: TGCGCCAGCGCTGAGAGCGGGGCAGACACGCAGTATTTT. Its protein is CASAESGADTQYF. The full variable domain, rest sourced from reference TRBV5-1 and TRBJ2-3, is KAGVTQTPRYLIKTRGQQVTLSCSPISGHRSVSWYQQTPGQGLQFLFEYFSETQRNKGNFPGRFSGRQFSNSRSEMNVSTLELGDSALYLCASAESGADTQYFGPGTRLTVL.

The V and J genes are TRBV24-1 and TRBJ2-2; TRBD1 is a possible D gene (6 bases). Looked up from germline, CDR1 is KGHDR and CDR2 is SFDVKD. This CDR3 region has 15 residues. Trimming shortened V by 4 bases and J by 1 base, and 9 bases separated the two germline ends. CDR3 in DNA: TGTGCCACCAGTGAACTGACAGGGAACACCGGGGAGCTGTTTTTT. Amino acids: CATSELTGNTGELFF.

V and J are TRBV30 and TRBJ1-2; the match to TRBD1 covers 9 bases. The CDR3 loop spans 14 amino acids. Germline assignment: CDR1 GTSNPN and CDR2 SVGIG (reference sequence). V was pared by 0 bases and J by 8 bases, with 7 bases of the junction left unmatched. CDR3: CAWSVVQGAQGYTF. In DNA, the CDR3 is TGTGCCTGGAGTGTGGTACAGGGGGCACAAGGCTACACCTTC.

V gene TRBV27 combines with J gene TRBJ2-7; 8 bases match TRBD1. The CDR3 spans 16 residues. Unmatched junction bases numbered 4, after V lost 0 bases and J lost 0 bases. CDR1 and CDR2 (germline): MNHEY, SMNVEV (reference sequence). CDR3 residues: CASSLSTGGYSYEQYF. The CDR3, as DNA: TGTGCCAGCAGTTTATCCACAGGGGGATACTCCTACGAGCAGTACTTC.

This clone appeared a few times. CDR3 loop: CASRWTGGLSTEAFF. Here the CDR3 DNA reads TGCGCCAGCAGATGGACAGGGGGTTTGAGCACTGAAGCTTTCTTT. This chain uses TRBV5-1 with TRBJ1-1; 10 nucleotides line up with TRBD1. Germline lookup yields CDR1 SGHRS and CDR2 YFSETQ. The CDR3 consists of 15 residues. Unmatched junction bases numbered 8, after V lost 5 bases and J lost 4 bases.

The rearrangement links TRBV4-1 to TRBJ2-4; 11 bases line up with TRBD2. There are 17 residues in the CDR3. Germline CDR1 is MGHRA and CDR2 is YSYEKL. After removal of 5 bases from V and 2 bases from J, the junction contained 8 bases not matched to a gene. The CDR3 bases are TGCGCCAGCAGCTATGGGACTAGCGGCACCACCAAAAACATTCAGTACTTC. Residues: CASSYGTSGTTKNIQYF.

This rearrangement joins TRBV6-1 to TRBJ1-1, with no clear D. The V gene lost 11 bases and the J gene lost 4 bases, with 17 bases spanning the gap. Germline V gene lookup returns CDR1 MNHNS and CDR2 SASEGT. The CDR3 is 13 residues long. The CDR3: CAGGKGGGTEAFF. The CDR3 region has the DNA TGTGCCGGAGGGAAGGGTGGAGGCACTGAAGCTTTCTTT.

This chain connects TRBV19 to TRBJ2-2; possible D gene TRBD2, 5 bases. Looked up from germline, CDR1 is LNHDA and CDR2 is SQIVND (reference sequence). V was trimmed by 5 bases and J by 0 bases, leaving 10 bases between them. The CDR3 totals 15 residues. CDR3: CASSPSLANTGELFF. DNA for the CDR3: TGTGCCAGTAGTCCCTCACTAGCGAACACCGGGGAGCTGTTTTTT. Looking up the rest from reference TRBV19 and TRBJ2-2 gives the full variable domain: DGGITQSPKYLFRKEGQNVTLSCEQNLNHDAMYWYRQDPGQGLRLIYYSQIVNDFQKGDIAEGYSVSREKKESFPLTVTSAQKNPTAFYLCASSPSLANTGELFFGEGSRLTVL.

This sequence joins TRBV12-3 or TRBV12-4 and TRBJ1-2; D not certain. Trimming pared 5 bases from V and 4 bases from J, leaving 8 bases between. The CDR3 runs 12 residues. For the CDR3, the DNA is TGTGCCAGCAGTATCGGTTCCTATGGCTACACCTTC. Translated, it gives CASSIGSYGYTF.

As to this clone: Additional DNA sequences in this sample encode the identical CDR3. The rearrangement links TRBV12-5 to TRBJ2-3, with no clear D. The CDR3 loop spans 13 amino acids. Trimming shortened V by 0 bases and J by 4 bases, and 5 bases separated the two germline ends. Germline CDR1 and CDR2: LGHNT and FRNRAP. The CDR3, as DNA: TGTGCTAGTGGTTTGGTACTGGCAGATACGCAGTATTTT. As protein: CASGLVLADTQYF.

V is TRBV30 and J is TRBJ1-2, with 12 bases identical to TRBD1. V gave up 2 bases and J gave up 8 bases; unmatched junction bases: 6. The V gene's germline CDR1 is GTSNPN and CDR2 SVGIG (reference sequence). This CDR3 region has 14 residues. CDR3 protein: CAWSPGQGAGGYTF. DNA for the CDR3: TGTGCCTGGAGTCCGGGACAGGGGGCAGGAGGCTACACCTTC.

The table lists this clone with a few counts. The chain employs TRBV24-1 and TRBJ1-5; D unresolved. The V and J ends lost 7 bases and 4 bases respectively, with 10 bases between them. Germline assignment: CDR1 KGHDR and CDR2 SFDVKD. CDR3 length equals 13 residues. In DNA, the CDR3 is TGTGCCACCAGCCGGGAGCTTAATCAGCCCCAGCATTTT. Translated, it gives CATSRELNQPQHF.

This sequence joins TRBV19 and TRBJ1-2; D perhaps matches TRBD1 (5 bases). The germline CDR1 and CDR2 sequences are LNHDA and SQIVND (reference sequence). V dropped 6 bases and J dropped 3 bases, with 17 bases sitting between them. There are 15 residues in the CDR3. This chain's CDR3 is CASRPLGRDDYGYTF. In nucleotides, the CDR3 is TGTGCCAGTAGGCCCCTCGGGAGGGACGACTATGGCTACACCTTC.